This T cell receptor (beta chain) originates from a study of T cell changes during pregnancy in multiple sclerosis. This CDR3 is built from 13 residues. From germline, CDR1 is SGHNT and CDR2 YYREEE (reference sequence). V was trimmed by 2 bases and J by 8 bases, leaving 13 bases between them. TCRdb keeps only in-frame clones here, not all; method: immunoSEQ multiplex PCR. The table shows tens of thousands of clones, with approximately 92% occurring only once. Source: CD4+ T cells from peripheral blood mononuclear cells, taken after pregnancy. This receptor was taken from a female donor in good health, enrolled as a control in a pregnancy study. The rearrangement joins TRBV5-4 to TRBJ1-2; perhaps TRBD1 as D (6 bases). The CDR3 bases are TGTGCCAGCAGCTTCACAGGGTCGGGGGGCTACACCTTC. Its translation is CASSFTGSGGYTF.